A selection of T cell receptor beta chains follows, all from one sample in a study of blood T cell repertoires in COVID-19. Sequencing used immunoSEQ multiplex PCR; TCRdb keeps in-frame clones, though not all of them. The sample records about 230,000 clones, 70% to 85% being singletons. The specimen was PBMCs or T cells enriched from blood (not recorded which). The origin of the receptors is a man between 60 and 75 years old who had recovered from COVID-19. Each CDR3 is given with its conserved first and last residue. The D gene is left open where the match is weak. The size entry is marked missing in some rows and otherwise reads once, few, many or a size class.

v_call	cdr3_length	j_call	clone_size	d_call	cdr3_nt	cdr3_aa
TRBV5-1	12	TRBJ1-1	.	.	TGCGCCAGCAGCTTGCAGGGGACTGAAGCTTTCTTT	CASSLQGTEAFF
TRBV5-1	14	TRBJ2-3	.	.	TGCGCCAGCAGCTTGCGGGTTAGCACAGATACGCAGTATTTT	CASSLRVSTDTQYF
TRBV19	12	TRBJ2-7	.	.	TGTGCCAGTAGTATTGGGCCCTACGAGCAGTACTTC	CASSIGPYEQYF
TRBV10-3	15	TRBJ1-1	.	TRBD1	TGTGCCATCAGTGAATCGACAGGGGAAGGAACTGAAGCTTTCTTT	CAISESTGEGTEAFF
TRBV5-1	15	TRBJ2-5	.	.	TGCGCCAGCAGCCCTCCCCTGGGCCAGCGGGAGACCCAGTACTTC	CASSPPLGQRETQYF
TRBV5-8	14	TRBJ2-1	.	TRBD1	TGTGCCAGCAGCTTGACAGGGGCCTACAATGAGCAGTTCTTC	CASSLTGAYNEQFF
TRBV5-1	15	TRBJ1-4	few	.	TGCGCCAGCAGCTGGTCCGGAACAGTAAATGAAAAACTGTTTTTT	CASSWSGTVNEKLFF
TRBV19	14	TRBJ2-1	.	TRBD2	TGTGCCAGTAGTCTCCCCCGGGAGGAAAAAAAGCAGTTCTTC	CASSLPREEKKQFF
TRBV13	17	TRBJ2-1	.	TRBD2	TGTGCCAGCAGCCCTAGACCTAGCGGGGGGGCGGACAATGAGCAGTTCTTC	CASSPRPSGGADNEQFF
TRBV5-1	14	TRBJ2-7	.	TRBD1	TGCGCCAGCAGCCTCCGACAGGGGGTCTACGAGCAGTACTTC	CASSLRQGVYEQYF
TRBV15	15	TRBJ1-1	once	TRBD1	TGTGCCACCAGCAGACCGGGACAGGGACGGACTGAAGCTTTCTTT	CATSRPGQGRTEAFF
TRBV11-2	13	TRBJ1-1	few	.	TGTGCCAGCAGCGGTCACAGGAACACTGAAGCTTTCTTT	CASSGHRNTEAFF
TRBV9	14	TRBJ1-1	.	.	TGTGCCAGCAGCTTACAAACTACGAACACTGAAGCTTTCTTT	CASSLQTTNTEAFF
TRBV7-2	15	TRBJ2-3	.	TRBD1	TGTGCCAGCAGCCAGGACAGGGGGATGACAGATACGCAGTATTTT	CASSQDRGMTDTQYF
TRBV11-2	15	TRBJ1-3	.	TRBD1	TGTGCCAGCAGCTTAGGGGACAGCTCTGGAAACACCATATATTTT	CASSLGDSSGNTIYF
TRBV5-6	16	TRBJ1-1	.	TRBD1	TGTGCCAGCAGCAGGGGGACAGGGTCGATCTTCACTGAAGCTTTCTTT	CASSRGTGSIFTEAFF
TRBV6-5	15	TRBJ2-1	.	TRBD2	TGTGCCAGCAGACGGGTGGCGGGGGGGTACAATGAGCAGTTCTTC	CASRRVAGGYNEQFF
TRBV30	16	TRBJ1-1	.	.	TGTGCCTGGAGTGAATCCGGCAGGGGAAAGAACACTGAAGCTTTCTTT	CAWSESGRGKNTEAFF
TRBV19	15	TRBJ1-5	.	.	TGTGCCAGTAGTATAGATAGTACCTCCGTCGCGCCCCAGCATTTT	CASSIDSTSVAPQHF
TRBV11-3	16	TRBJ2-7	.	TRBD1	TGTGCCAGCAGCTTAGAAAGGACAGGCGGCGACTACGAGCAGTACTTC	CASSLERTGGDYEQYF
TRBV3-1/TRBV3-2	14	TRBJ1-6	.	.	TGTGCCAGCAGCCCCCTGAGGGGGAATTCACCCCTCCACTTT	CASSPLRGNSPLHF
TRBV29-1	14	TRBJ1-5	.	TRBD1	TGCAGCGTTGGGGCAGGGGGCGCGAATCAGCCCCAGCATTTT	CSVGAGGANQPQHF
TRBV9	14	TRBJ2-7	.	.	TGTGCCAGCAGCCCGCAGGGGGGTTCCTACGAGCAGTACTTC	CASSPQGGSYEQYF
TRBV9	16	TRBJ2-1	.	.	TGTGCCAGCAGCGTAGAAGGGGTGACAGTTGGGATTGAGCAGTTCTTC	CASSVEGVTVGIEQFF
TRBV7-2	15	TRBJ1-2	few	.	TGTGCCAGCAGCCCGGGACTGGTCCCGAACTATGGCTACACCTTC	CASSPGLVPNYGYTF
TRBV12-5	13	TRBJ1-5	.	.	TGTGCTAGTGGTCCAGACATCAATCAGCCCCAGCATTTT	CASGPDINQPQHF
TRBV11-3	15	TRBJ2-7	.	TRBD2	TGTGCCAGCAGCTCTGGGACTAGCGGTTTCTACGAGCAGTACTTC	CASSSGTSGFYEQYF
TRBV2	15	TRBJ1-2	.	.	TGTGCCAGCAGCCACGGACCTCAACGGGGCTATGGCTACACCTTC	CASSHGPQRGYGYTF
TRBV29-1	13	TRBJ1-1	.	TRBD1	TGCAGCACCAAAGGACAGGGCCCAAGTGGGGCTTTCTTT	CSTKGQGPSGAFF
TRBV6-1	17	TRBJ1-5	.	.	TGTGCCAGCAGTGAAGCGTGGGCCGGCTGGGGCAATCAGCCCCAGCATTTT	CASSEAWAGWGNQPQHF
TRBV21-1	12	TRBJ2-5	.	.	TGTGCCAGCAGCAAAGGAAAGGACGGGAAGTACTTC	CASSKGKDGKYF
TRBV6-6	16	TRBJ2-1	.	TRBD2	TGTGCCAGCAGTAAAGATCTAGCGGGGGCAGGCAATGAGCAGTTCTTC	CASSKDLAGAGNEQFF
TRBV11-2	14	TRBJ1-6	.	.	TGTGCCAGCACCCCGGCTGGCGGAAATTCACCCCTCCACTTT	CASTPAGGNSPLHF
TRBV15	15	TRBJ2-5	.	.	TGTGCCACCAGCAGAGTATCGGGGGTGCAAGAGACCCAGTACTTC	CATSRVSGVQETQYF
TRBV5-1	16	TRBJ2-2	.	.	TGCGCCAGCAGCTCCCAAGTACAGGGGAACACCGGGGAGCTGTTTTTT	CASSSQVQGNTGELFF
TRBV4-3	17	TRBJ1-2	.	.	TGCGCCAGCAGCCAAGAGTACGGGACACTGGCTAACTATGGCTACACCTTC	CASSQEYGTLANYGYTF
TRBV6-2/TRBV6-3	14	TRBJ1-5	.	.	TGTGCCAGCAGTTACTGGGCAGGCAATCAGCCCCAGCATTTT	CASSYWAGNQPQHF
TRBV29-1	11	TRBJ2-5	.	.	TGCAGCGGAGGGGGGGTCGAGACCCAGTACTTC	CSGGGVETQYF
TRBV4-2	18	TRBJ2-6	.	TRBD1	TGTGCCAGCAGCCCTTCCGGGACAGGGGGTTCTGGGGCCAACGTCCTGACTTTC	CASSPSGTGGSGANVLTF
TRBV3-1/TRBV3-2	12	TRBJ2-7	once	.	TGTGCCAGCAGCCAGTCAGGGTACGAGCAGTACTTC	CASSQSGYEQYF
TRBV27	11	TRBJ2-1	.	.	TGTGCCAGCAGTTACTCTGGTGAGCAGTTCTTC	CASSYSGEQFF
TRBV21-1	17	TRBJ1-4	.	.	TGTGCCAGCAGCAAAGGCCCCTTGGGAGGGGTGAAGGAAAAACTGTTTTTT	CASSKGPLGGVKEKLFF
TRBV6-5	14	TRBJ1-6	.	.	TGTGCCAGCAGTTACCAGGGGAATAATTCACCCCTCCACTTT	CASSYQGNNSPLHF
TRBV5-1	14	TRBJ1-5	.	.	TGCGCCAGCAGCTTGGATGGCAGCAATCAGCCCCAGCATTTT	CASSLDGSNQPQHF
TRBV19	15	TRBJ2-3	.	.	TGTGCCAGTAGTATTGGGACGGGAGCACCAGATACGCAGTATTTT	CASSIGTGAPDTQYF
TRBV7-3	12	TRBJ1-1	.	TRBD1	TGTGCCAGCAGCCCACAGGGGAAGGAGGCTTTCTTT	CASSPQGKEAFF
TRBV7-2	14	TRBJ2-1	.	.	TGTGCCAGCAGCTTAGGCTTCAGTAGCGATGAGCAGTTCTTC	CASSLGFSSDEQFF
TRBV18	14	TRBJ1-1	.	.	TGTGCCAGCTCACCTCCAGGGATATACACTGAAGCTTTCTTT	CASSPPGIYTEAFF
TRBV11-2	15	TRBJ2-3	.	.	TGTGCCAGCAGCTTTTCCGCGACTAGCACAGATACGCAGTATTTT	CASSFSATSTDTQYF
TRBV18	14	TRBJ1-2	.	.	TGTGCCAGCTCACCATCTGAGACAGCTTATGGCTACACCTTC	CASSPSETAYGYTF
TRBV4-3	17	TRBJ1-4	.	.	TGCGCCAGCAGCCAAGGGATAGGAGGGCTCCGTAATGAAAAACTGTTTTTT	CASSQGIGGLRNEKLFF
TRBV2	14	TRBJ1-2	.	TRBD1	TGTGCCAGCAGTGAAACCGACAGGGCCTATGGCTACACCTTC	CASSETDRAYGYTF
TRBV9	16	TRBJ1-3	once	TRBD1	TGTGCCAGCAGCCTAACAGGGGTCCTCTCTGGAAACACCATATATTTT	CASSLTGVLSGNTIYF
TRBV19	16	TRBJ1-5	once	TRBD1	TGTGCCAGTAGTATTAGTTGGACAGGGACTAATCAGCCCCAGCATTTT	CASSISWTGTNQPQHF
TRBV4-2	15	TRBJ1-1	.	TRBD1	TGTGCCAGCAGCGGGGACAGGGGTCGGTCCACTGAAGCTTTCTTT	CASSGDRGRSTEAFF